Here is one T cell receptor (beta chain) with its context. The data belong to a study of blood T cell repertoires in COVID-19. In the study overall: Whether acute or convalescent, the COVID-19 samples came from the United States, Italy and Spain.

Original analysis: Reference gene primer amplification in the assay estimated nucleated cell counts. The assay was immunoSEQ multiplex PCR, and TCRdb's table has in-frame clones only and misses some. The V and J calls and clone size were taken over from that table, and D and trimming were inferred from the DNA. This sample has about 78,000 clones, with about four fifths found just once. CDR1 is MGHDK, CDR2 SYGVNS, per germline. This CDR3 has 15 amino acids. The trim removed 5 bases at V and 0 bases at J, leaving 7 bases unmatched. Sample: peripheral blood. This chain joins TRBV25-1 and TRBJ2-7; 7 bases map to TRBD1. The sequence was obtained from a man in his fifties with acute or convalescent COVID-19. CDR3 in amino acids: CASSLGQLSSYEQYF. The CDR3 DNA reads TGTGCCAGCAGTCTGGGACAGCTGAGCTCCTACGAGCAGTACTTC.